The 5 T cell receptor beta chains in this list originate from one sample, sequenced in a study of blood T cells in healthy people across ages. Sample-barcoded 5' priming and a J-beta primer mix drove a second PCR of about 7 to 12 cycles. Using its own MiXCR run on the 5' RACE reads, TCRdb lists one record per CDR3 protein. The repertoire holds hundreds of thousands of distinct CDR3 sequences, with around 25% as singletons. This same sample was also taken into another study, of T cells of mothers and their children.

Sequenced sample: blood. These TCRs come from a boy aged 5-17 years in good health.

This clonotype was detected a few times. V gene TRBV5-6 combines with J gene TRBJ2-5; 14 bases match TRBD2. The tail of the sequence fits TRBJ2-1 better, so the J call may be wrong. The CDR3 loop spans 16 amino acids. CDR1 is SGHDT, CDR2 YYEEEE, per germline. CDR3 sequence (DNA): TGTGCCAGCAGCTTGTTGGGACTAGCGGGAGTAGGCGAGCAGTTCTTC. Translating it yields CASSLLGLAGVGEQFF.

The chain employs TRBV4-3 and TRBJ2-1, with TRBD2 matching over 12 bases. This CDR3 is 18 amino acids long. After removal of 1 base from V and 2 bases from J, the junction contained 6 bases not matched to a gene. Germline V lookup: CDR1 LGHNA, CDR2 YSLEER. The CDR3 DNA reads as TGCGCCAGCAGCCAAGGACTAGCGGGGGATAGCGCCTACAATGAGCAGTTCTTC. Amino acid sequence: CASSQGLAGDSAYNEQFF.

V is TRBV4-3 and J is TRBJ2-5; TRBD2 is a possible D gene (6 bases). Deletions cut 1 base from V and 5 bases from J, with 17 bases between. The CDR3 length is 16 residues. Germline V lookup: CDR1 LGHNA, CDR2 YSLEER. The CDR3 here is CASSQAYSTRGETQYF. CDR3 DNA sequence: TGCGCCAGCAGCCAAGCCTACTCGACTAGAGGGGAGACCCAGTACTTC.

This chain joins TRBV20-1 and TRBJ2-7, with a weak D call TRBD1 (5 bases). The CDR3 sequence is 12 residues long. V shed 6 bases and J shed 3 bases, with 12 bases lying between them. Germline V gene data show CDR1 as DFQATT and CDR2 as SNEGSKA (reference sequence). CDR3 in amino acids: CSALLDNYEQYF. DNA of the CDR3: TGCAGTGCCTTGCTGGACAACTACGAGCAGTACTTC.

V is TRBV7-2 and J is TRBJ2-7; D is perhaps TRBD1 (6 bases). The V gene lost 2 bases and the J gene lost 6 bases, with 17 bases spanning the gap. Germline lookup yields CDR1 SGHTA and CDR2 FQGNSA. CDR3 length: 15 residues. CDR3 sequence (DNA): TGTGCCAGCAGCTTACGGCCCGTGAGAGGGGGCGAGCAGTACTTC. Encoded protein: CASSLRPVRGGEQYF.